This T cell receptor (beta chain) was recorded in a study of shared clonotypes between healthy human individuals (dated by TCRdb to the early 2020s). About the study as a whole: The cohort comprised a couple of women and a few men aged 18 to 49 years. For each donor, CD4 naive and CD4 memory were each given three plates, CD8 naive was given two plates, and CD8 memory was given one plate. The study deeply sequenced blood TCR repertoires of five healthy adults to estimate repertoire size and the extent of clonotype sharing between individuals. To increase sequencing depth and limit assay-specific biases, different laboratories used diverse techniques to prepare libraries and sequence TCR repertoires. Leukapheresis yielded between about 0.8 and 8.9 billion PBMCs per donor. General study outcomes and caveats: Sampling was restricted to blood, and TCR repertoires in tissue are likely to differ from TCR repertoires in blood. Rarefaction of sorted-subset datasets indicated incomplete sequencing despite the large sequencing depth. About 5% of naive CD4, roughly 3.5% of naive CD8, 2.3% of memory CD4, and approximately 0.39% of memory CD8 clonotypes were shared across a few donors. Pairwise subsampling indicated that sequencing depth was expected to affect the degree of clonotype sharing among donors. Naive subsets generally had larger estimated clonotype richness than memory subsets did. Compared with non-shared clonotypes, the clonotypes found in all four sorted-subset donors had higher generation probabilities. Because the study included a small number of donors, the genetic and exposure-history diversity represented was limited.

The donors were healthy, HIV-negative adults with no recently reported acute infections or vaccinations. Every donor was a Caucasian adult living in Nashville, Tennessee, USA. CD4+ T cells were enriched by magnetic negative selection, after which naive cells were positively selected on CD45RA and the negative fraction was taken as the memory subset. Blood was collected by leukapheresis, and PBMCs were isolated by Ficoll-Histopaque density gradient centrifugation and then cryopreserved in liquid nitrogen vapor phase. Analytical flow cytometry was used to check the purity and quantity of each magnetically sorted T cell population. From each sorted fraction, genomic DNA was isolated and quantified by UV absorbance on a Nanodrop 2000c. Taken from the germline V gene, the CDR1 and CDR2 loops are ENHRY and SYGVKD. V is shortened by 2 bases, J by 5 bases, and the region joining them spans 13 bases. The CDR3 holds 15 amino acids from the cysteine to the phenylalanine. Only the CDR3 region is kept as DNA, spanning 45 bases read in frame from base 1.

To note about this clone: Its cognate antigen has yet to be identified. The record has no base qualities; no much larger clone is one base away.

Using the deep immunoSEQ assay, TCR CDR3 regions were amplified from genomic DNA by multiplex PCR. Genomic DNA extracted from each cell subset was distributed evenly over all wells of several immunoSEQ 96-well plates, and each plate served as one replicate. For sorted subsets, each replicate PCR was loaded with roughly 200 ng genomic DNA, equivalent to 25,000 to 35,000 T cell genomes. Purified libraries were measured with a Qubit 3.0 fluorometer, size-checked on a Bioanalyzer 2100, and measured again with the KAPA Library Quantification kit. Every immunoSEQ 96-well plate was sequenced on a dedicated single-read 150-cycle Illumina NextSeq 550 flow cell. The authors' pipeline ran thus. Because the immunoSEQ output included only junctional sequences and no quality scores, the filtering could not be the same as the filtering used for full-length reads. Sequences were annotated with PyIR, a Python wrapper for IgBLAST v1.9, and V/J genes and CDR3 were assigned using IMGT germline references. Reads were removed for weak V/J assignments (E-value above 1e-6), missing CDR3, stop codons, out-of-frame junctions, or ambiguous translated residues. A V3J clonotype was defined by an identical inferred V gene, J gene, and CDR3 amino acid sequence. To compute the percentage overlap between repertoires, the number of shared unique clonotypes was divided by the size of the smaller repertoire. RTK rarefaction, the Chao1 estimator, and Recon v2.1 estimates of unobserved clonotypes were used to assess repertoire richness. Generation probabilities were computed with OLGA for all TCRbeta clonotypes obtained by the gDNA method from a handful of donors. This immuneACCESS table, as held by TCRdb, lists in-frame sequences with V and J called but not all clones. Of the missing ones, under half trace to an unresolved V gene in checked studies; the others have no known cause. V and J calls and clone size are those listed in that table; D and trimming were worked out from the DNA. The sample table records approximately 1,500,000 clones; roughly 96% of these occur just once. Of the sample, roughly 1.1% falls within the top ten clones.

This TCR was recovered from a young man in good health. The specimen was naive CD4+ T cells sorted from blood. The sample's cell subset or site label is to be understood as: CD45RA+ positively selected. The chain was built from TRBV10-3 and TRBJ1-5, with no confidently assigned D gene. CDR3 protein: CAISETVLPDQPQHF. The nucleotides are TGTGCCATCAGTGAGACGGTACTACCCGATCAGCCCCAGCATTTT.